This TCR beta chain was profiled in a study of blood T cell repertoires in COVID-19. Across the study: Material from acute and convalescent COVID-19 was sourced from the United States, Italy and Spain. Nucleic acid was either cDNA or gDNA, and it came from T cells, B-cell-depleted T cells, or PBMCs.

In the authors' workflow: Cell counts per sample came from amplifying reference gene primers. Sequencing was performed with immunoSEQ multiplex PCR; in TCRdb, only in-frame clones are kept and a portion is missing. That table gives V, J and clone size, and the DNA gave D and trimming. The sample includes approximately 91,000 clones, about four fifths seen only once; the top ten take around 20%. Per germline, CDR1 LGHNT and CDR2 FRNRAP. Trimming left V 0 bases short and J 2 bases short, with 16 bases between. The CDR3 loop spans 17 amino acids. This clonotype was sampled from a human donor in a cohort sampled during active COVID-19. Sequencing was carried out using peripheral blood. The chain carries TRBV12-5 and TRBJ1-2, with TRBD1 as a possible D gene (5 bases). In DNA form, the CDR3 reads TGTGCTAGTGGTTTGGTACCAGGGCGCCTCCGGAACTATGGCTACACCTTC. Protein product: CASGLVPGRLRNYGYTF.